The source of this T cell receptor (beta chain) is a study of cytomegalovirus exposure and HLA in healthy donors. This clone was found a few times. It was with 60 Vbeta and 13 Jbeta primers that the PCR ran. The protocol was immunoSEQ multiplex PCR, while the TCRdb copy is restricted to in-frame clones and leaves out a portion. The sample consists of approximately 140,000 clones, around 79% of them appearing once. The CDR3 length is 15 residues. Germline CDR1 is LGHNA and CDR2 is YSLEER. V lost 4 bases and J lost 1, with 13 bases in between. The sample was PBMCs. The chain joins TRBV4-3 to TRBJ1-1, with TRBD1 as a possible D gene (5 bases). The source of this sequence is a female donor in good health and CMV-seronegative. CDR3 protein: CASSPAGGWNTEAFF. The CDR3 DNA sequence: TGCGCCAGCAGCCCAGCGGGGGGATGGAACACTGAAGCTTTCTTT.